Below, one TCR beta chain is given with its context. The antigen is undetermined. The sample is drawn from a study of cytomegalovirus exposure and HLA in healthy donors. In the study overall: The approximately 110 validation repertoires and the 666 first-cohort repertoires shared a platform, a later analysis reported. Study-level results: The study labeled 164 TCR beta chains cytomegalovirus-associated. It was reportedly the case that the classifier diagnosed cytomegalovirus status with high specificity and sensitivity.

The approximately 120-subject validation cohort, separate from the roughly 670-subject first cohort, included the donors. This CDR3 is 17 amino acids long. The V end was cut by 3 bases, the J end by 1 base, with 18 bases between. Germline loops: CDR1 SGDLS, CDR2 YYNGEE. Sequencing was performed with immunoSEQ multiplex PCR; in TCRdb, only in-frame clones are kept and a portion is missing. The table includes tens of thousands of clones, more than 85% detected once. The receptor comes from a woman aged 25-40 years in good health and CMV-seronegative. This chain connects TRBV9 to TRBJ2-3; no definite D call. Specimen: PBMCs. This CDR3 reads CASSATGSRSGTDTQYF. The DNA of the CDR3 is TGTGCCAGCAGCGCAACCGGGTCGAGATCTGGCACAGATACGCAGTATTTT.